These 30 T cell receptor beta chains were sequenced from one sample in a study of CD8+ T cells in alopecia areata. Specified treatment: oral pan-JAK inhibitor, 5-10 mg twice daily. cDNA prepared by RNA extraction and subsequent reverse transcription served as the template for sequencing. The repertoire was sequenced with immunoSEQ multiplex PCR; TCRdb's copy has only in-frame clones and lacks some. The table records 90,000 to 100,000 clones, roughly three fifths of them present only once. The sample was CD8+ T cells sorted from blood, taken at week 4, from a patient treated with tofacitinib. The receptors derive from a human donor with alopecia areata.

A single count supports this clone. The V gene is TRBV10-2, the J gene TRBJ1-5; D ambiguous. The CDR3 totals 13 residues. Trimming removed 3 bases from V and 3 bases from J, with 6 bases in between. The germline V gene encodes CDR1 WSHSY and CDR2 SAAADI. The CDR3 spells CASSDVSNQPQHF. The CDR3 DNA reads TGCGCCAGCAGTGATGTTTCCAATCAGCCCCAGCATTTT.

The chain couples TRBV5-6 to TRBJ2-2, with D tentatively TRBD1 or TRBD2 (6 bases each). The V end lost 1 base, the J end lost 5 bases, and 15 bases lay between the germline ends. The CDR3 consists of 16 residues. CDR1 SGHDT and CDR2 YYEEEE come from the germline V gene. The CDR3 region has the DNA TGTGCCAGCAGCTTGAAGATCAGGGGAGGAACCGGGGAGCTGTTTTTT. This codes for CASSLKIRGGTGELFF.

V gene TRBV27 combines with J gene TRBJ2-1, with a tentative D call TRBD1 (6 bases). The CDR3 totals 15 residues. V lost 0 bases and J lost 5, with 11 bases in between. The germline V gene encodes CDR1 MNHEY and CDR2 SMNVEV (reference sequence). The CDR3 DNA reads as TGTGCCAGCAGTTTATCGGGGGCCGGGCACAATGAGCAGTTCTTC. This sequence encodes CASSLSGAGHNEQFF.

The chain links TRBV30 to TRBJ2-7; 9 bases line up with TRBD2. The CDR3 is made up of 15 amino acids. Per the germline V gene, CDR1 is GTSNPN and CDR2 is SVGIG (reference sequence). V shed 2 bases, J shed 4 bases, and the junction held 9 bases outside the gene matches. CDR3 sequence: CAWSPTSGPDYEQYF. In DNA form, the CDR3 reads TGTGCCTGGAGTCCAACTAGCGGGCCCGATTACGAGCAGTACTTC.

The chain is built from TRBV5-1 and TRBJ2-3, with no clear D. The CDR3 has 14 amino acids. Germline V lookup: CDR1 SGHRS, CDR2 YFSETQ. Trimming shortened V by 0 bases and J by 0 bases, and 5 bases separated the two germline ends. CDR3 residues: CASSLATSTDTQYF. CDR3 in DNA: TGCGCCAGCAGCTTGGCTACGAGCACAGATACGCAGTATTTT.

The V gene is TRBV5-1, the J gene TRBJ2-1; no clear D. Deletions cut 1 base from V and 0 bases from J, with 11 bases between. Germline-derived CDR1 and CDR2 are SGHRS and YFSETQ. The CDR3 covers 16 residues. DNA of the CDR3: TGCGCCAGCAGCTTGTCTGCACAGAGCTCCTACAATGAGCAGTTCTTC. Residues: CASSLSAQSSYNEQFF.

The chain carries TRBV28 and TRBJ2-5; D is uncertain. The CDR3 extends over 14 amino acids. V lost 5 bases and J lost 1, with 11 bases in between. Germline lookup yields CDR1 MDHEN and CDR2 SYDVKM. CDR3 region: CASSVQGAQETQYF. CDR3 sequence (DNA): TGTGCCAGCAGTGTTCAAGGAGCCCAAGAGACCCAGTACTTC.

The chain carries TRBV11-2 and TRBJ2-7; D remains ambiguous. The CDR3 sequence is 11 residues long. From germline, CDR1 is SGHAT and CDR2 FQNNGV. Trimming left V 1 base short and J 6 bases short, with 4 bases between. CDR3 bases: TGTGCCAGCAGCTTAGGTACCGAGCAGTACTTC. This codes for CASSLGTEQYF.

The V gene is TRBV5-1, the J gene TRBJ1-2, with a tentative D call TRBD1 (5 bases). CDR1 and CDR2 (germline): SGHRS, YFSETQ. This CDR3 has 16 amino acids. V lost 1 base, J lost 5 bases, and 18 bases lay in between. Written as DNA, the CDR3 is TGCGCCAGCAGCTTGTATTTGGGGGGAGCATCATATGGCTACACCTTC. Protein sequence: CASSLYLGGASYGYTF.

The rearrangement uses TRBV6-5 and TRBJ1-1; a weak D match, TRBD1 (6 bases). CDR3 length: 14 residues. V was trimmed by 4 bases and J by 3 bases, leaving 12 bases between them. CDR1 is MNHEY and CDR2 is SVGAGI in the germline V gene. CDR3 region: CASSWIQGYTEAFF. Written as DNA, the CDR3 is TGTGCCAGCAGTTGGATTCAGGGGTACACTGAAGCTTTCTTT.

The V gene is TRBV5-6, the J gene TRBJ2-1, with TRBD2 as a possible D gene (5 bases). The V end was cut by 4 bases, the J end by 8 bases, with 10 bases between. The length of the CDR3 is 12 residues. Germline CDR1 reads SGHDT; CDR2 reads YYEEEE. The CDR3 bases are TGTGCCAGCAGCCCCCTAGCACATGAGCAGTTCTTC. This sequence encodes CASSPLAHEQFF. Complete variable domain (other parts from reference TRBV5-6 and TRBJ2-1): DAGVTQSPTHLIKTRGQQVTLRCSPKSGHDTVSWYQQALGQGPQFIFQYYEEEERQRGNFPDRFSGHQFPNYSSELNVNALLLGDSALYLCASSPLAHEQFFGPGTRLTVL.

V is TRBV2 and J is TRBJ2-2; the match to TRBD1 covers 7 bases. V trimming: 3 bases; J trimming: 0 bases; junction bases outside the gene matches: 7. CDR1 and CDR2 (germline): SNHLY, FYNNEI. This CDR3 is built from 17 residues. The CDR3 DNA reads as TGTGCCAGCAGTGATTTTTCGAGGGGGCCGAACACCGGGGAGCTGTTTTTT. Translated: CASSDFSRGPNTGELFF.

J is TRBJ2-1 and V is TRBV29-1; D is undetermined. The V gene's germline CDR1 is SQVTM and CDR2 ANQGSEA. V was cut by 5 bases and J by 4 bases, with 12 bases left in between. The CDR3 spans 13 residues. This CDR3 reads CSVREALYNEQFF. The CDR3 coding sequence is TGCAGCGTTCGAGAGGCCCTGTACAATGAGCAGTTCTTC.

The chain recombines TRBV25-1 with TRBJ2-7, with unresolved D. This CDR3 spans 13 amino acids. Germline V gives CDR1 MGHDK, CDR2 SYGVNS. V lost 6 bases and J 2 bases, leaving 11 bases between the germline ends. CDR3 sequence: CASSQTVPYEQYF. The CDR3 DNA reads TGTGCCAGCAGCCAGACGGTCCCCTACGAGCAGTACTTC.

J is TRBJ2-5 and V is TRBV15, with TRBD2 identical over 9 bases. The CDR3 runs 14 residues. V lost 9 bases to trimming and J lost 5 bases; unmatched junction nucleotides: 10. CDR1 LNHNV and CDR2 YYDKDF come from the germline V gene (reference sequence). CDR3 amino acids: CATNSGSPRETQYF. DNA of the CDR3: TGTGCCACTAATAGCGGGAGCCCCCGGGAGACCCAGTACTTC.

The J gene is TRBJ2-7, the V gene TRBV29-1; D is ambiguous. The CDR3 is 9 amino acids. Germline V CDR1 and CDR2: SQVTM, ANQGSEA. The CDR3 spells CRATAEQYF. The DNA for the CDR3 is TGCAGAGCTACAGCCGAGCAGTACTTC.

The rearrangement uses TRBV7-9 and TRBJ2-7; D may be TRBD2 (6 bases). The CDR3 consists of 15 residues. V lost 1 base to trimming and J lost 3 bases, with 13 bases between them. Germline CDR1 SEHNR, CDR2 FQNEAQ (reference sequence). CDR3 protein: CASSLGLGGNYEQYF. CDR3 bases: TGTGCCAGCAGCTTAGGTCTGGGGGGAAACTACGAGCAGTACTTC.

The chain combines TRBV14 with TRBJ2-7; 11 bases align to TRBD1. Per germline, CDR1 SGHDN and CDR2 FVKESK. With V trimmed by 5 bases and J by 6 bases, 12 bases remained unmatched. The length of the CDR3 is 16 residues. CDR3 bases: TGTGCCAGCAGCATCACCCCGGACAGGGGGCGTCCCGAGCAGTACTTC. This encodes CASSITPDRGRPEQYF.

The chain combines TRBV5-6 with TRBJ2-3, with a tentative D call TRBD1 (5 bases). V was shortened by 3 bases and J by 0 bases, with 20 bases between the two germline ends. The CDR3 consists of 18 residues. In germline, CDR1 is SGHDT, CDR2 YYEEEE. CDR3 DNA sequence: TGTGCCAGCAGCTCTGCCTTCCAACAGACAGAGAGCACAGATACGCAGTATTTT. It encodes CASSSAFQQTESTDTQYF.

CDR3 in amino acids: CASSDGTGSYEQYF. The CDR3 coding sequence is TGTGCCAGCAGTGATGGGACAGGCTCCTACGAGCAGTACTTC. This chain joins TRBV2 and TRBJ2-7; 8 positions agree with TRBD1. This CDR3 spans 14 amino acids. Germline CDR1 and CDR2: SNHLY and FYNNEI. V was clipped by 3 bases and J by 0 bases; unmatched bases: 1.

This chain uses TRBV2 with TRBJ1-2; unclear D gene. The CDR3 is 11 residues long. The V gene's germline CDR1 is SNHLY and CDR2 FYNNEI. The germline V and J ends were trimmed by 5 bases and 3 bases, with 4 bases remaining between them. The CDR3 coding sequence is TGTGCCAGCAGTACCGACTATGGCTACACCTTC. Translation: CASSTDYGYTF.

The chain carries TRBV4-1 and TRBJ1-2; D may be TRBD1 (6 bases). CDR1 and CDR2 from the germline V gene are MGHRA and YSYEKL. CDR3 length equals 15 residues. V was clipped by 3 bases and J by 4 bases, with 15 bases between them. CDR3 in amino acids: CASSHPQGAVYGYTF. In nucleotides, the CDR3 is TGCGCCAGCAGCCATCCACAGGGTGCGGTCTATGGCTACACCTTC.

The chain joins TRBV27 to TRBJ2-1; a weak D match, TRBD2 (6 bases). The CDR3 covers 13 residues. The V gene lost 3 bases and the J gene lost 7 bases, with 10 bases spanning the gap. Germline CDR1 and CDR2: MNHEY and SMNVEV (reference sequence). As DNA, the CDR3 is TGTGCCAGCAGTTTTGGCGCGGGAAATGAGCAGTTCTTC. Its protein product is CASSFGAGNEQFF.

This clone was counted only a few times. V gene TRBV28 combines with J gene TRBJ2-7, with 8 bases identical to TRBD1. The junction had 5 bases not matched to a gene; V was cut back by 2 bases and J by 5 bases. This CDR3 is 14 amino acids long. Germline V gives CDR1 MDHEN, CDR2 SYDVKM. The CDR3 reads CASSLARGLDEQYF. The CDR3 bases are TGTGCCAGCAGTTTAGCCAGGGGGCTCGACGAGCAGTACTTC.

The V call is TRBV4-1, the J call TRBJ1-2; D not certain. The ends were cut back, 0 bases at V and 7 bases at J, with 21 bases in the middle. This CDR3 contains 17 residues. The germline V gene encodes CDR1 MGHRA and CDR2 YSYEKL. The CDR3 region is CASSQEPLPWGVGGYTF. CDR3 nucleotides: TGCGCCAGCAGCCAAGAACCCCTTCCTTGGGGAGTAGGTGGCTACACCTTC.

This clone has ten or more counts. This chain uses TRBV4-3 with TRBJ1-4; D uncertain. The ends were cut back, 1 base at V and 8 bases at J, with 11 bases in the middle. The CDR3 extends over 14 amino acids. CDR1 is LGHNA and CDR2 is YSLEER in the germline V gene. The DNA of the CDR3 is TGCGCCAGCAGCCAAGCGGAAGGCTGGGAAAAACTGTTTTTT. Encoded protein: CASSQAEGWEKLFF.

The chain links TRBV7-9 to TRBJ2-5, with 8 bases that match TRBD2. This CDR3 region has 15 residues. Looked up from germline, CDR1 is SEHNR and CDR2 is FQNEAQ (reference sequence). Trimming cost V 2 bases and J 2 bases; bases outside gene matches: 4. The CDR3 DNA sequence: TGTGCCAGCAGCTTAATAGCTAGCGGGCAAGAGACCCAGTACTTC. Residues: CASSLIASGQETQYF. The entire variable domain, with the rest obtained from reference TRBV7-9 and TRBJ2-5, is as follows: DTGVSQNPRHKITKRGQNVTFRCDPISEHNRLYWYRQTLGQGPEFLTYFQNEAQLEKSRLLSDRFSAERPKGSFSTLEIQRTEQGDSAMYLCASSLIASGQETQYFGPGTRLLVL.

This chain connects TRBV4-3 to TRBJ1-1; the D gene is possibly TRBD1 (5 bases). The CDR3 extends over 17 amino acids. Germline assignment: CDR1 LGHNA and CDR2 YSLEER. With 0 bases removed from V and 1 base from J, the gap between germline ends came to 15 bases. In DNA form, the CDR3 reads TGCGCCAGCAGCCAAGATCCAGTGACAGTACCGAACACTGAAGCTTTCTTT. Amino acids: CASSQDPVTVPNTEAFF.

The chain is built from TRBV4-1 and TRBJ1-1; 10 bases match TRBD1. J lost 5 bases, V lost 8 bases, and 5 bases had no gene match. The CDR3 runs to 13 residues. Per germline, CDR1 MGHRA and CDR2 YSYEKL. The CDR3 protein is CASGWTGGTEAFF. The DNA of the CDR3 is TGCGCCAGCGGATGGACAGGGGGAACTGAAGCTTTCTTT.

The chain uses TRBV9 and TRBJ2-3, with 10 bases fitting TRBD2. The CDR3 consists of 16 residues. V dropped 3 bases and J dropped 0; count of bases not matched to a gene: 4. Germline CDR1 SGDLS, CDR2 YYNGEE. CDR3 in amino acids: CASSERGGTSTDTQYF. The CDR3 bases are TGTGCCAGCAGCGAGCGGGGGGGAACTAGCACAGATACGCAGTATTTT.